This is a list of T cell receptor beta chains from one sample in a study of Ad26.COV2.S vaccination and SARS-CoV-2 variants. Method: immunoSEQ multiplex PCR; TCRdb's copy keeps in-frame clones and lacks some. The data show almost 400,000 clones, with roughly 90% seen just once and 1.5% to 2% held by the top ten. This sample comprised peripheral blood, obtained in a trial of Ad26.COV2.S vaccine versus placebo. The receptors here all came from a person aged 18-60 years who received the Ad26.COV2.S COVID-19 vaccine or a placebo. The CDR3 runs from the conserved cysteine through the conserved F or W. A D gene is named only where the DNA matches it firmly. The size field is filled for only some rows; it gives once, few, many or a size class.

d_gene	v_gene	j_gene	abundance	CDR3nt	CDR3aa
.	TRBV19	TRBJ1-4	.	TGTGCCAGTAGGAGGACGGGGGGGTGGAAAGAAAAACTGTTTTTT	CASRRTGGWKEKLFF
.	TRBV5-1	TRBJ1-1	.	TGCGCCAGCAGCTTGGAGGAACAGACGGCAGCTTTCTTT	CASSLEEQTAAFF
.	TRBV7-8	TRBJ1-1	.	TGTGCCAGCAGCTTCGGAGCCATGAACACTGAAGCTTTCTTT	CASSFGAMNTEAFF
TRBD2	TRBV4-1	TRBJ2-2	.	TGCGCCAGCACCCCCGGGACTAGCGGGAGTAGGGTTCAGGGCGGGGAGCTGTTTTTT	CASTPGTSGSRVQGGELFF
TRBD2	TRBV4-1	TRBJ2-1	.	TGCGCCAGCAGCCAATTCCAAAGTGGACTAGCGGGAGGGAAGTCCTACAATGAGCAGTTCTTC	CASSQFQSGLAGGKSYNEQFF
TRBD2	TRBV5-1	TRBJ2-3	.	TGCGCCAGCAGCTTGAGCCCGGGGACTAGGGTTGATACGCAGTATTTT	CASSLSPGTRVDTQYF
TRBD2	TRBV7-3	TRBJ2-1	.	TGTGCCAGCAGCTCCGGGGGGGAGCAGTTCTTC	CASSSGGEQFF
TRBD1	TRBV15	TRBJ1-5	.	TGTGCCACCAGCAGAGCGCCGGGACAGACTCAGCCCCAGCATTTT	CATSRAPGQTQPQHF
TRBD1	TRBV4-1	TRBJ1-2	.	TGCGCCAGCAGCCAAGCGGTGGGGACAGGAGCTAACTATGGCTACACCTTC	CASSQAVGTGANYGYTF
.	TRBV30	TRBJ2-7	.	TGTGCCTGGATCACCGGGAGAGGGTTCGGCGAGCAGTACTTC	CAWITGRGFGEQYF
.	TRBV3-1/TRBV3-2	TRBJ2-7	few	TGTGCCAGCAGCCAAGATATCGGACTATCCTACGAGCAGTACTTC	CASSQDIGLSYEQYF
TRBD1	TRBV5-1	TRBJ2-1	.	TGCGCCAGCAGCCCGGGACAGGGGGCGCGAAATGAGCAGTTCTTC	CASSPGQGARNEQFF
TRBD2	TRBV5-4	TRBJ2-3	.	TGTGCCAGCAGTCCGGGACTAGCGGGGGGGGATACGCAGTATTTT	CASSPGLAGGDTQYF
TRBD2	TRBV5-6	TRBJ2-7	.	TGTGCCAGCAGCCCCTCCCTTGGGCGGGAGTCCTACGAGCAGTACTTC	CASSPSLGRESYEQYF
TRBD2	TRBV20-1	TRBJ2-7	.	TGCAGTGCTAGTAGAGCGGGAGGTACCGAGCAGTACTTC	CSASRAGGTEQYF
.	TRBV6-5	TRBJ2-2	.	TGTGCCAGCAGGGTATGGGTGGCGAACACCGGGGAGCTGTTTTTT	CASRVWVANTGELFF
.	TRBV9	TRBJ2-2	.	TGTGCCAGCAGCCCTTGGTCCGGGAGGAACACCGGGGAGCTGTTTTTT	CASSPWSGRNTGELFF
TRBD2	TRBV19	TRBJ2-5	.	TGTGCCAGTAGTATTAGGCTAGCGGGAGGAGAGACCCAGTACTTC	CASSIRLAGGETQYF
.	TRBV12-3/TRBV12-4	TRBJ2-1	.	TGTGCCAGCAGTTTAGCACTCAATGAGCAGTTCTTC	CASSLALNEQFF
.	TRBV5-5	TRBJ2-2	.	TGTGCCAGCACCCAGGCCGGAGCGAACACCGGGGAGCTGTTTTTT	CASTQAGANTGELFF
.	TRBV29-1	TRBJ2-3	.	TGCAGCGTTGATGCAAGCACAGATACGCAGTATTTT	CSVDASTDTQYF
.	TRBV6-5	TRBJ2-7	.	TGTGCCAGCACCCCCTTCGGGAGCGCCTACGAGCAGTACTTC	CASTPFGSAYEQYF
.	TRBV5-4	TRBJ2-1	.	TGTGCCAGCAGCCCCCCGGGCCCATTCTACAATGAGCAGTTCTTC	CASSPPGPFYNEQFF
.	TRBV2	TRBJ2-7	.	TGTGCCAGCAGCCGGGACAAATGGGAGCAGTACTTC	CASSRDKWEQYF
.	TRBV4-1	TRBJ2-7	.	TGCGCCAGCAGCCAAGATTTGGCAGAGCAGTACTTC	CASSQDLAEQYF
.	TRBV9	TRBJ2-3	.	TGTGCCAGCAGCGTTAGAGGGTACCCTTCAGATACGCAGTATTTT	CASSVRGYPSDTQYF
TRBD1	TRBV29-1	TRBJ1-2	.	TGCAGCGTCGGTATGGACAGGGTTTCTGGCTACACCTTC	CSVGMDRVSGYTF
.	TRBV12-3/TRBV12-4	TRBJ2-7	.	TGTGCCAGCAGTTTGCAGTCCTACGAGCAGTACTTC	CASSLQSYEQYF
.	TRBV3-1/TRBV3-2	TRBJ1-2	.	TGTGCCAGCAGCCAAGAACGGTCCGGGGCAGGAGGGTATGGCTACACCTTC	CASSQERSGAGGYGYTF
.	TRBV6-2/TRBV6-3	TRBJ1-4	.	TGTGCCAGCAGTTCCCTCGACCCTGCAACTAATGAAAAACTGTTTTTT	CASSSLDPATNEKLFF
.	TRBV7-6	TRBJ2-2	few	TGTGCCAGCAGCTTCGGCGGGCCTAACACCGGGGAGCTGTTTTTT	CASSFGGPNTGELFF
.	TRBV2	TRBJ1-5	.	TGTGCCAGCAGTGGACTGGATCAGCCCCAGCATTTT	CASSGLDQPQHF
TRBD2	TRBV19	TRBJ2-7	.	TGTGCCAGTAGGTCCCTTAGCGGGAGACCTCCCTACGAGCAGTACTTC	CASRSLSGRPPYEQYF
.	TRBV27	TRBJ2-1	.	TGTGCCAGCAGTTCGAAGTACAGCTCCTACAATGAGCAGTTCTTC	CASSSKYSSYNEQFF
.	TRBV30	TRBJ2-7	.	TGTGCCTGGAACCGGGTGCTTAGGACTTCCAGCTCCTACGAGCAGTACTTC	CAWNRVLRTSSSYEQYF
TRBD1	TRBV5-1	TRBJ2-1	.	TGCGCCAGCAGCCTAGGACAGGGTTCGGCTGAGCAGTTCTTC	CASSLGQGSAEQFF
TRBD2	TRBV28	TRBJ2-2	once	TGTGCCAGCAGTTTGGGCGGACTAGCGGGAGGCGGCACCGGGGAGCTGTTTTTT	CASSLGGLAGGGTGELFF
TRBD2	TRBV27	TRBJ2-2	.	TGTGCCAGCACCCCATACGGAGCGGGAGGATCTACCGGGGAGCTGTTTTTT	CASTPYGAGGSTGELFF
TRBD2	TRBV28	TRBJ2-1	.	TGTGCCAGCAGTTTAGATAGCGGGAGATTCAATGAGCAGTTCTTC	CASSLDSGRFNEQFF
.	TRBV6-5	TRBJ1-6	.	TGTGCCAGCAGGGACAGCTCCTATAATTCACCCCTCCACTTT	CASRDSSYNSPLHF
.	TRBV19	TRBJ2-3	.	TGTGCCAGTGGTTCAGGCCTGGGGGCAGATACGCAGTATTTT	CASGSGLGADTQYF
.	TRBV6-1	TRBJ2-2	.	TGTGCCAGCAGTGATATTCGGTGGCCCCTTGTGAGTAGGACCGGGGAGCTGTTTTTT	CASSDIRWPLVSRTGELFF
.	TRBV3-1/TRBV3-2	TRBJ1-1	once	TGTGCCAGCAGCAGGACTTCGAACACTGAAGCTTTCTTT	CASSRTSNTEAFF
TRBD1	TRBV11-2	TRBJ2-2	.	TGTGCCAGCAGCTTATTTATGCAGGGGGCTGGCGGGGAGCTGTTTTTT	CASSLFMQGAGGELFF
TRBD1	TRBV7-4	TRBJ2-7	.	TGTGCCAGCAGCTCCTGGACAGGGGTCCCCGAGCAGTACTTC	CASSSWTGVPEQYF
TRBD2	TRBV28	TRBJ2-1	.	TGTGCCAGCACCCTCTACGGGACTAGCGGGAGAAGGGGCAATGAGCAGTTCTTC	CASTLYGTSGRRGNEQFF
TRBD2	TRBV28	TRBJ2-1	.	TGTGCCAGCAGTTTAAGGGGACTAGCGACCAACAATGAGCAGTTCTTC	CASSLRGLATNNEQFF
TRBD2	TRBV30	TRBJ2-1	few	TGTGCCTGGAGTCGGCCCGGGAGGGCGATTTACAATGAGCAGTTCTTC	CAWSRPGRAIYNEQFF
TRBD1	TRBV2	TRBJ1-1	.	TGTGCCAGCAGGGGACAGGGCTACGTGAACACTGAAGCTTTCTTT	CASRGQGYVNTEAFF
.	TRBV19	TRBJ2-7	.	TGTGCCAGTAGTATAGGGCTATTTGGCTCCTACGAGCAGTACTTC	CASSIGLFGSYEQYF
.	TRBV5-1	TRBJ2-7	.	TGCGCCAGCAGCTTGGCCGGCGGGGCAATCTACGAGCAGTACTTC	CASSLAGGAIYEQYF
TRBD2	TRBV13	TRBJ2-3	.	TGTGCCAGCAGCTTTAGACTAGCGGGAGGCACAGATACGCAGTATTTT	CASSFRLAGGTDTQYF
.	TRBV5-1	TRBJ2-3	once	TGCGCCAGCAGCTTGCTAAGCGATACGCAGTATTTT	CASSLLSDTQYF